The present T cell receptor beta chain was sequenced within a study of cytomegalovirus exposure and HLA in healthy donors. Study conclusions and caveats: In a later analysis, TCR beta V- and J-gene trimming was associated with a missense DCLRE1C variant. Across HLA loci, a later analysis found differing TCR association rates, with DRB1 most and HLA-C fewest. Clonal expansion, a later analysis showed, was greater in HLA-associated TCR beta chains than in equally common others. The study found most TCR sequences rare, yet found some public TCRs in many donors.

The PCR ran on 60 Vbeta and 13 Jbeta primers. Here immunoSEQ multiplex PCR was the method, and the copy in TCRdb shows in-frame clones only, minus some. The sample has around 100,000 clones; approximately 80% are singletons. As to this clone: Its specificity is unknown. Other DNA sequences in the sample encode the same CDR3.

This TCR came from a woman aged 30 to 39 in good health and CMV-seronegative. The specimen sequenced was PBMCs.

CDR3 region: CASRDTMNTEAFF. The CDR3 nucleotides read TGTGCCAGCAGGGACACCATGAACACTGAAGCTTTCTTT. The V gene is TRBV2, the J gene TRBJ1-1, with D tentatively TRBD1 (5 bases). CDR1 SNHLY and CDR2 FYNNEI come from the germline V gene. Trimming pared 6 bases from V and 0 bases from J, leaving 8 bases between. The CDR3 has 13 amino acids.